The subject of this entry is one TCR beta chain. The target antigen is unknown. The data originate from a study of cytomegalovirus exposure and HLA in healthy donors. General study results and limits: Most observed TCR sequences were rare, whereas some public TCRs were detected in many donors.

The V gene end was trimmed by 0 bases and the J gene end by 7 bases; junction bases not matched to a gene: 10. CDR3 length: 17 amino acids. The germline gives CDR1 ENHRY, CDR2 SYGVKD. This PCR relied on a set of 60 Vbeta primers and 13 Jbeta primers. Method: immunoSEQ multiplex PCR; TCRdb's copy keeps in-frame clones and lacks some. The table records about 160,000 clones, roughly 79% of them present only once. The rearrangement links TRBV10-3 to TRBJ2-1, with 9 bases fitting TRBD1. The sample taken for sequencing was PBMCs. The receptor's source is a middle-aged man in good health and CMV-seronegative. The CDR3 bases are TGTGCCATCAGTGAGTCGACTACGGGACAGGGTAGGAATGAGCAGTTCTTC. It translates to CAISESTTGQGRNEQFF.